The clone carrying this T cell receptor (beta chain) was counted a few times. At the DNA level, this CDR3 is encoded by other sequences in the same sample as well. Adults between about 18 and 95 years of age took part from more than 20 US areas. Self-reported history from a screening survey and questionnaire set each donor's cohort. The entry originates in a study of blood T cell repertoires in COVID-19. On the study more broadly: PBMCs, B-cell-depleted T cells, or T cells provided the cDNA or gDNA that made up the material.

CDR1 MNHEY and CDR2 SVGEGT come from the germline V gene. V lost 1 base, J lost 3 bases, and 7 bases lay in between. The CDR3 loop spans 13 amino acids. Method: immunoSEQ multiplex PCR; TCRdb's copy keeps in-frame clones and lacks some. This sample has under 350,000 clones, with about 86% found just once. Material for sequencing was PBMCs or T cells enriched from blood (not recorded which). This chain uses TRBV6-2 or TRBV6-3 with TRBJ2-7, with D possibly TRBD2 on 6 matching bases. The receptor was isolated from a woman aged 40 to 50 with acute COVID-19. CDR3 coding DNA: TGTGCCAGCAGTTACTTTAGCGGCTACGAGCAGTACTTC. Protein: CASSYFSGYEQYF.